This T cell receptor (beta chain) appears in the sequencing data of a study of cytomegalovirus exposure and HLA in healthy donors. Whole-study context: Unique TCRs numbering some 80 million, obtained from HLA-typed donors, made up an early data release. Findings and caveats of the study: Evidence from a later analysis indicated that most CMV-associated TCR beta chains looked HLA-restricted.

PCR employed 60 Vbeta and 13 Jbeta primers. TCRdb keeps only in-frame clones here, not all; method: immunoSEQ multiplex PCR. The repertoire holds around 99,000 clones, with about 72% as singletons. V lost 1 base, J lost 2 bases, and 13 bases lay in between. There are 15 residues in the CDR3. This clone was detected a few times. Its antigen is undetermined. The chain carries TRBV5-3 and TRBJ2-7, with D hard to call. TRBV5-3 is filed as an ORF, its function uncertain. The TCR sequence derives from a man between 18 and 35 years old in good health and CMV-seronegative. The sequencing sample was made of PBMCs. CDR3 loop: CARSLSHRSTYEQYF. CDR3 in DNA: TGTGCCAGAAGCTTGAGTCACCGGAGCACCTACGAGCAGTACTTC.